The 5 T cell receptor beta chains below were found in one sample sequenced in a study of T-cell memory formation after mild COVID-19. In TCRdb, the 5' RACE reads were re-called with MiXCR into one record per CDR3 protein. The sample lists roughly 150,000 distinct CDR3 sequences; 14% were seen once. The material sequenced was PBMCs or a T cell subset sorted from them (not recorded which). Receptors originate from an adult woman who had mild COVID-19 (a few samples of this study predate the infection). Cell type and time point are not known.

The rearrangement joins TRBV28 to TRBJ2-3, with TRBD2 identical over 7 bases. The CDR3 extends over 15 amino acids. V shed 2 bases and J 5 bases; nucleotides not matched to a gene: 7. From germline, CDR1 is MDHEN and CDR2 SYDVKM. This CDR3 reads CASSLTRERRDTQYF. The CDR3 region has the DNA TGTGCCAGCAGTTTAACGCGGGAGCGTAGAGATACGCAGTATTTT.

This clonotype has more than one count but fewer than ten. This chain uses TRBV24-1 with TRBJ2-1, with D perhaps TRBD1 or TRBD2 (6 bases each). Trimming left V 2 bases short and J 6 bases short, with 13 bases between. The CDR3 is 15 residues long. The germline gives CDR1 KGHDR, CDR2 SFDVKD. DNA of the CDR3: TGTGCCACCAGTGATTCGGGGGCTGGGGGCAATGAGCAGTTCTTC. The encoded protein is CATSDSGAGGNEQFF.

The chain employs TRBV7-3 and TRBJ2-1; 8 positions agree with TRBD2. Germline CDR1 is SGHTA and CDR2 is FQGTGA. CDR3 length: 11 residues. The ends lost 3 bases at V and 13 bases at J; junction bases unmatched: 2. CDR3 protein: CASSFGTRQFF. CDR3 coding DNA: TGTGCCAGCAGCTTCGGGACTAGACAGTTCTTC.

The sample holds a few counts of this clonotype. The rearrangement joins TRBV6-9 to TRBJ2-1; 12 bases fit TRBD2. The CDR3 covers 20 residues. The junction had 11 bases not matched to a gene; V was cut back by 2 bases and J by 0 bases. Germline loops: CDR1 MNHGY, CDR2 SVAAGI. CDR3 amino acids: CASSYIRLAGGPSSYNEQFF. CDR3 sequence (DNA): TGTGCCAGCAGTTATATACGGCTAGCGGGAGGGCCGAGCTCCTACAATGAGCAGTTCTTC.

This clonotype was detected only a few times. The chain links TRBV5-4 to TRBJ2-1; 9 bases are a match to TRBD1. The CDR3 sequence is 16 residues long. J was trimmed by 5 bases and V by 0 bases; bases with no gene match: 6. The germline gives CDR1 SGHNT, CDR2 YYREEE (reference sequence). The CDR3 sequence: CASSLAGGTGNNEQFF. The CDR3 DNA sequence: TGTGCCAGCAGCTTGGCCGGGGGGACAGGGAACAATGAGCAGTTCTTC. Together with reference TRBV5-4 and TRBJ2-1, the CDR3 gives the full variable domain: ETGVTQSPTHLIKTRGQQVTLRCSSQSGHNTVSWYQQALGQGPQFIFQYYREEENGRGNFPPRFSGLQFPNYSSELNVNALELDDSALYLCASSLAGGTGNNEQFFGPGTRLTVL.